These 18 T cell receptor beta chains share one sample of origin, sequenced in a study of cytotoxic CD8 clonotypes in ibrutinib-treated CLL. Repertoires were generated with immunoSEQ multiplex PCR, while TCRdb's copy carries only in-frame clones and drops some. The data show around 310,000 clones, around four fifths seen once. Sequencing was performed on PBMCs, taken before ibrutinib treatment. These TCRs come from a human donor with chronic lymphocytic leukemia.

This clone has a single count. V is TRBV7-9 and J is TRBJ2-1; the D gene is possibly TRBD2 (7 bases). Per germline, CDR1 SEHNR and CDR2 FQNEAQ (reference sequence). V was shortened by 1 base and J by 6 bases, with 13 bases between the two germline ends. CDR3 length: 15 residues. The CDR3 region has the DNA TGTGCCAGCAGCTTAGTAGGGGGGGTTGTCAATGAGCAGTTCTTC. Its translation is CASSLVGGVVNEQFF.

V is TRBV5-4 and J is TRBJ2-7; maybe TRBD2 (6 bases). Trimming stripped 0 bases from V and 2 bases from J, with 15 bases between. This CDR3 contains 16 residues. Germline-derived CDR1 and CDR2 are SGHNT and YYREEE (reference sequence). The CDR3 here is CASSLGAGRTTYEQYF. The CDR3 nucleotides read TGTGCCAGCAGCTTGGGGGCGGGACGTACAACCTACGAGCAGTACTTC.

V gene TRBV7-6 combines with J gene TRBJ2-7; 8 nucleotides line up with TRBD1. Germline V lookup: CDR1 SGHVS, CDR2 FNYEAQ. The CDR3 covers 17 residues. V lost 0 bases and J lost 0; bases outside the gene matches: 7. CDR3 sequence reads: CASSLASGQGSSYEQYF. DNA of the CDR3: TGTGCCAGCAGCTTAGCCTCCGGACAGGGAAGCTCCTACGAGCAGTACTTC.

The rearrangement joins TRBV7-8 to TRBJ2-1; no definite D call. Germline lookup yields CDR1 SGHVS and CDR2 FQNEAQ. CDR3 length equals 13 residues. The V end lost 7 bases, the J end lost 10 bases, and 17 bases lay between the germline ends. The CDR3 nucleotides read TGTGCCAGCACGAAGACGCGGCGTCGGGAGCAGTTCTTC. It translates to CASTKTRRREQFF.

In this sample, this clone turned up a few times. The rearrangement uses TRBV27 and TRBJ2-1; the match to TRBD2 covers 8 bases. The CDR3 covers 15 residues. V gave up 0 bases and J gave up 2 bases; unmatched junction bases: 0. The V gene's germline CDR1 is MNHEY and CDR2 SMNVEV (reference sequence). DNA of the CDR3: TGTGCCAGCAGTTTATCTAGCGGGACCTACAATGAGCAGTTCTTC. It translates to CASSLSSGTYNEQFF.

The chain carries TRBV10-3 and TRBJ2-7; 7 positions match TRBD1. V lost 6 bases to trimming and J lost 2 bases; unmatched junction nucleotides: 7. The CDR3 runs to 14 residues. The V gene's germline CDR1 is ENHRY and CDR2 SYGVKD. CDR3 bases: TGTGCCATCAGCCCCCAGGGACAGCCCTACGAGCAGTACTTC. Its protein product is CAISPQGQPYEQYF.

The rearrangement links TRBV27 to TRBJ1-5; D unclear. V was clipped by 2 bases and J by 4 bases, with 9 bases between them. Germline V gives CDR1 MNHEY, CDR2 SMNVEV (reference sequence). This CDR3 is 14 amino acids long. The DNA of the CDR3 is TGTGCCAGCAGTTTAGCACGGGATAATCAGCCCCAGCATTTT. As protein: CASSLARDNQPQHF.

The chain joins TRBV29-1 to TRBJ2-3; 7 bases agree with TRBD2. CDR1 and CDR2 (germline): SQVTM, ANQGSEA. Germline trimming cut 3 bases from V and 2 bases from J; bases unmatched to any gene: 5. The CDR3 length is 14 residues. Here the CDR3 reads CSVERTSATDTQYF. CDR3 coding DNA: TGCAGCGTTGAGAGAACTAGCGCCACAGATACGCAGTATTTT.

The rearrangement uses TRBV29-1 and TRBJ2-5, with 7 bases aligning to TRBD1. There are 13 residues in the CDR3. Losses at the gene ends were 4 bases for V and 4 bases for J; bases not matched to a gene: 6. Looked up from germline, CDR1 is SQVTM and CDR2 is ANQGSEA. CDR3 sequence: CSVGPSGGETQYF. CDR3 coding DNA: TGCAGCGTTGGACCTTCAGGGGGAGAGACCCAGTACTTC.

V gene TRBV9 combines with J gene TRBJ1-5, with 7 bases lining up with TRBD1. Germline V gene lookup returns CDR1 SGDLS and CDR2 YYNGEE. V shed 0 bases, J shed 5 bases, and the junction held 2 bases outside the gene matches. This CDR3 is 14 amino acids long. CDR3 sequence (DNA): TGTGCCAGCAGCGTAGGGGACAGTTATCAGCCCCAGCATTTT. It translates to CASSVGDSYQPQHF.

This chain joins TRBV7-2 and TRBJ2-7, with TRBD2 as a possible D gene (6 bases). The CDR3 spans 15 residues. The germline V gene has CDR1 SGHTA and CDR2 FQGNSA. V lost 8 bases and J lost 1, with 18 bases in between. The CDR3 region is CASAPGGGMSYEQYF. As DNA, the CDR3 is TGTGCCAGCGCCCCCGGCGGCGGGATGTCCTACGAGCAGTACTTC.

This chain links TRBV18 with TRBJ1-1; 9 positions match TRBD1. Germline loops: CDR1 KGHSH, CDR2 LQKENI. The CDR3 is made up of 14 amino acids. The ends lost 4 bases at V and 4 bases at J; junction bases unmatched: 4. CDR3 in DNA: TGTGCCAGCTCACTTGGACAGGGGTCCACTGAAGCTTTCTTT. Residues: CASSLGQGSTEAFF.

The chain is built from TRBV9 and TRBJ2-7; 10 bases agree with TRBD2. The CDR3 is made up of 16 amino acids. CDR1 is SGDLS and CDR2 is YYNGEE in the germline V gene. V dropped 0 bases and J dropped 3; count of bases not matched to a gene: 6. CDR3 DNA: TGTGCCAGCAGCGTAGCAGCTAGCGGGAGAATCTACGAGCAGTACTTC. Translating gives CASSVAASGRIYEQYF. The whole variable domain, filled in from reference TRBV9 and TRBJ2-7, reads DSGVTQTPKHLITATGQRVTLRCSPRSGDLSVYWYQQSLDQGLQFLIQYYNGEERAKGNILERFSAQQFPDLHSELNLSSLELGDSALYFCASSVAASGRIYEQYFGPGTRLTVT.

This clone was recorded once. The chain carries TRBV5-6 and TRBJ2-3, with D maybe TRBD1 (6 bases). This CDR3 contains 13 residues. The V and J ends lost 4 bases and 6 bases respectively, with 12 bases between them. In germline, CDR1 is SGHDT, CDR2 YYEEEE. The DNA of the CDR3 is TGTGCCAGCAGCGAGAACAGGGCGGATACGCAGTATTTT. Encoded protein: CASSENRADTQYF.

This chain uses TRBV10-3 with TRBJ2-7; D unresolved. V shed 4 bases and J shed 6 bases, with 13 bases lying between them. Germline values: CDR1 ENHRY, CDR2 SYGVKD. CDR3 length: 13 amino acids. The CDR3 DNA reads TGTGCCATCAGTGGAAACGTCATCGGCGAGCAGTACTTC. Translation: CAISGNVIGEQYF.

The chain uses TRBV28 and TRBJ1-4; no definite D call. The CDR3 sequence is 16 residues long. Germline assignment: CDR1 MDHEN and CDR2 SYDVKM. Between the trimmed V and J ends, which lost 3 bases and 2 bases, there was a span of 13 bases. The CDR3 DNA sequence: TGTGCCAGCAGTTTCAATGGTGGAGGGACTAATGAAAAACTGTTTTTT. Protein product: CASSFNGGGTNEKLFF. Based on the CDR3 plus reference TRBV28 and TRBJ1-4, the full variable domain is DVKVTQSSRYLVKRTGEKVFLECVQDMDHENMFWYRQDPGLGLRLIYFSYDVKMKEKGDIPEGYSVSREKKERFSLILESASTNQTSMYLCASSFNGGGTNEKLFFGSGTQLSVL.

The chain joins TRBV5-1 to TRBJ2-1; 10 bases line up with TRBD2. The V segment lost 7 bases and the J segment 0 bases; nucleotides outside the gene matches: 1. There are 14 residues in the CDR3. The germline gives CDR1 SGHRS, CDR2 YFSETQ. The CDR3 DNA sequence: TGCGCCAGCGCTAGCGGGAGCTCCTACAATGAGCAGTTCTTC. This sequence encodes CASASGSSYNEQFF.

The chain employs TRBV2 and TRBJ2-1; perhaps TRBD2 as D (5 bases). Trimming cost V 6 bases and J 0 bases, with 18 bases left between them. The CDR3 spans 17 residues. Per germline, CDR1 SNHLY and CDR2 FYNNEI. The CDR3 spells CASRGRGGQSSYNEQFF. The CDR3 region has the DNA TGTGCCAGCAGAGGAAGAGGAGGTCAGAGCTCCTACAATGAGCAGTTCTTC.